The clone carrying this T cell receptor beta chain was seen repeatedly, ten times or more. This sample's TCRbeta library carried unique molecular identifier barcodes. One entry per CDR3 protein, called by TCRdb with MiXCR from the PCR reads. The data hold about 610,000 distinct CDR3 sequences, with about 10% observed a single time. The CDR3 extends over 15 amino acids. Germline values: CDR1 SQVTM, CDR2 ANQGSEA. The V end was cut by 4 bases, the J end by 4 bases, with 17 bases between. The sample originates from a study of T-cell reconstitution after alpha-beta-depleted transplantation in children. This rearrangement joins TRBV29-1 to TRBJ2-1; no clear D. This clonotype was obtained from a human donor who donated a stem cell graft to a child with acute myeloid leukemia. Sequences were derived from PBMCs from the stem cell graft donor, sampled from the stem cell graft. This CDR3 is CSVGNLGSLYNEQFF. In DNA, the CDR3 is TGCAGCGTTGGAAATCTGGGTAGCCTTTACAATGAGCAGTTCTTC.